The clone carrying this T cell receptor (beta chain) was seen at least ten times. Its target is not known. After constant-region reverse-primer amplification, full-length variable regions underwent semi-nested PCR with Nested Universal Primer A. One entry per CDR3 protein, called by TCRdb with MiXCR from the 5' RACE reads. The sample carries about 42,000 distinct CDR3 sequences, around 20% recorded once. Study-wide findings and caveats: In terms of TCR gene usage, tumor memory CD4+ T cells clustered together with blood and lymph node memory CD4+ cells, as well as with lymph node naive CD4+ cells.

Treg sorting used a CD4+CD25+CD127-/low gate. After removal of 3 bases from V and 4 bases from J, the junction contained 13 bases not matched to a gene. The CDR3 is 16 residues long. Germline values: CDR1 DFQATT, CDR2 SNEGSKA (reference sequence). The sample taken for sequencing was Tregs sorted from blood. The chain couples TRBV20-1 to TRBJ2-7, with 9 nucleotides matching TRBD1. This receptor was obtained from a female donor with breast cancer. The CDR3 loop is CSASETYGTGTYEQYF. In DNA form, the CDR3 reads TGCAGTGCTAGTGAAACCTACGGGACAGGGACTTACGAGCAGTACTTC.